Below are 12 T cell receptor beta chains sequenced from a single sample in a study of vaccination and CD4 T cells after COVID-19. Stated treatment: approximately nine-day PBMC culture with coronavirus spike peptide pools or control peptides (ViraFEST assay). The study sequenced cultured CD4+ T cell DNA using the Oncomine TCR Beta short-read assay. Each CDR3 protein is one row after TCRdb ran MiXCR on the PCR reads. The sample records about 4,400 distinct CDR3 sequences, roughly 38% being singletons. These receptors lack a known antigen. The material sequenced was CD4+ T cells from blood, cultured in vitro, taken after SARS-CoV-2 vaccination. The receptor source for this set is a human donor who had recovered from COVID-19.

In its sample, this clonotype was seen a few times. This chain connects TRBV7-2 to TRBJ2-5; 15 bases match TRBD2. The J segment lost 1 base and the V segment lost 3 bases, leaving 3 bases of the junction unmatched. The germline V gene has CDR1 SGHTA and CDR2 FQGNSA. This CDR3 has 17 residues. Here the CDR3 DNA reads TGTGCCAGCAGCTTCGGACTAGCGGGAGGGACCCAAGAGACCCAGTACTTC. This codes for CASSFGLAGGTQETQYF.

The chain links TRBV20-1 to TRBJ2-1; D is perhaps TRBD2 (6 bases). V shed 6 bases and J shed 9 bases, with 24 bases lying between them. Germline assignment: CDR1 DFQATT and CDR2 SNEGSKA (reference sequence). The CDR3 has 15 residues. The CDR3 reads CSAPLVGSIGGEQFF. CDR3 coding DNA: TGCAGTGCCCCGTTGGTCGGGAGTATCGGGGGTGAGCAGTTCTTC.

V and J are TRBV25-1 and TRBJ1-2, with 10 bases aligning to TRBD1. Trimming took 5 bases from V and 7 from J; bases not matched to a gene: 4. The CDR3 has 13 amino acids. Germline CDR1 and CDR2: MGHDK and SYGVNS. CDR3 sequence reads: CASSHDRGLGYTF. The CDR3 region has the DNA TGTGCCAGCAGTCACGACAGGGGGCTTGGCTACACCTTC.

V usage is TRBV7-6 and J usage is TRBJ2-1; 12 positions agree with TRBD2. Germline V gives CDR1 SGHVS, CDR2 FNYEAQ. The CDR3 spans 16 residues. The trim removed 5 bases at V and 8 bases at J, leaving 10 bases unmatched. The CDR3 loop is CASSGGLAGNDDEQFF. The CDR3 coding sequence is TGTGCCAGCAGCGGTGGACTAGCGGGGAACGACGATGAGCAGTTCTTC.

This chain uses TRBV18 with TRBJ2-7; D unclear. Germline V gene lookup returns CDR1 KGHSH and CDR2 LQKENI. The V end was cut by 3 bases, the J end by 0 bases, with 9 bases between. The CDR3 loop spans 14 amino acids. DNA for the CDR3: TGTGCCAGCTCACCGGGAACCTTCTCCTACGAGCAGTACTTC. Translation: CASSPGTFSYEQYF.

The chain combines TRBV27 with TRBJ2-7, with D unresolved. The CDR3 spans 13 residues. The V gene lost 8 bases and the J gene lost 6 bases, with 17 bases spanning the gap. Germline V gives CDR1 MNHEY, CDR2 SMNVEV (reference sequence). The CDR3 reads CASAPRTGGEQYF. CDR3 nucleotides: TGTGCCAGCGCTCCTCGGACGGGCGGCGAGCAGTACTTC.

This clonotype rates as medium-sized (0.01 to 0.1%). This chain links TRBV5-1 with TRBJ2-7; TRBD1 matches 8 bases. J was trimmed by 1 base and V by 4 bases; bases with no gene match: 1. The CDR3 extends over 13 amino acids. CDR1 SGHRS and CDR2 YFSETQ come from the germline V gene. The CDR3 DNA is TGCGCCAGCAGCCGGACAGGGTCCTACGAGCAGTACTTC. Translated: CASSRTGSYEQYF.

This chain joins TRBV7-2 and TRBJ2-1; TRBD2 matches 8 bases. Trimming removed 4 bases from V and 3 bases from J; junction bases left unmatched: 5. Germline loops: CDR1 SGHTA, CDR2 FQGNSA. CDR3 size: 15 residues. The DNA of the CDR3 is TGTGCCAGCAGCTCCAGCGGGGGACTCTACAATGAGCAGTTCTTC. Protein sequence: CASSSSGGLYNEQFF.

V is TRBV11-3 and J is TRBJ1-5; D ambiguous. Germline CDR1 reads SGHNT; CDR2 reads YENEEA. The CDR3 consists of 13 residues. Trimming removed 0 bases from V and 4 bases from J, with 4 bases in between. The chain's CDR3 is CASSLDGNQPQHF. CDR3 DNA sequence: TGTGCCAGCAGCTTAGACGGAAATCAGCCCCAGCATTTT.

The chain employs TRBV6-5 and TRBJ2-1; tentative D call: TRBD2 (5 bases). The CDR3 extends over 16 amino acids. Germline CDR1 MNHEY, CDR2 SVGAGI. Trimming took off 2 bases at V and 4 bases at J, with 15 bases between the two ends. The chain's CDR3 is CASSYPDGVGYNEQFF. CDR3 nucleotides: TGTGCCAGCAGTTACCCGGACGGGGTTGGGTACAATGAGCAGTTCTTC.

The sample holds a few counts of this clonotype. V and J are TRBV2 and TRBJ2-7, with 10 bases that match TRBD1. This CDR3 is built from 17 residues. Germline CDR1 is SNHLY and CDR2 is FYNNEI. Trimming removed 3 bases from V and 0 bases from J; junction bases left unmatched: 8. CDR3 DNA sequence: TGTGCCAGCAGTGAGGACAGGGGGGCCAACCTCTCCTACGAGCAGTACTTC. Translated, it gives CASSEDRGANLSYEQYF. The full variable domain, its missing parts supplied by reference TRBV2 and TRBJ2-7, is EPEVTQTPSHQVTQMGQEVILRCVPISNHLYFYWYRQILGQKVEFLVSFYNNEISEKSEIFDDQFSVERPDGSNFTLKIRSTKLEDSAMYFCASSEDRGANLSYEQYFGPGTRLTVT.

The chain recombines TRBV7-3 with TRBJ2-5; 7 nucleotides align to TRBD2. CDR1 and CDR2 (germline): SGHTA, FQGTGA. V lost 0 bases and J lost 5; bases outside the gene matches: 0. The CDR3 spans 13 residues. CDR3 nucleotide sequence: TGTGCCAGCAGCTTAACCGGGGGGGAGACCCAGTACTTC. Encoded protein: CASSLTGGETQYF.